This is a list of T cell receptor beta chains from one sample in a study of cytomegalovirus exposure and HLA in healthy donors. TCRdb keeps only in-frame clones here, not all; method: immunoSEQ multiplex PCR. The sample lists some 57,000 clones, around 50% occurring once. The sample taken for sequencing was PBMCs. The receptors were sampled from a human donor in good health. Both conserved end residues are part of each CDR3. Fields, in order: V gene, J gene, clone size, CDR3 protein. Size is omitted from some rows. Given values are once, few, many or a class for expanded clones.

V: TRBV27
J: TRBJ2-7
size: -
CDR3: CASAPTGETYEQYF

V: TRBV6-7
J: TRBJ2-2
size: -
CDR3: CASPHPGQGPIGTGELFF

V: TRBV7-9
J: TRBJ1-2
size: -
CDR3: CASSLGANYGYTF

V: TRBV29-1
J: TRBJ1-2
size: -
CDR3: CSAWRSGRDGYTF

V: TRBV29-1
J: TRBJ2-1
size: few
CDR3: CSVESGVNYNEQFF

V: TRBV6-6
J: TRBJ2-2
size: few
CDR3: CASSPHGGTGELFF

V: TRBV2
J: TRBJ1-5
size: -
CDR3: CASSQDPTGGNQPQHF

V: TRBV10-3
J: TRBJ1-5
size: -
CDR3: CAIGGGQPQHF

V: TRBV27
J: TRBJ1-5
size: -
CDR3: CASSPGTGRGSASNQPQHF

V: TRBV5-1
J: TRBJ2-5
size: -
CDR3: CASSSPGLAGGRVETQYF

V: TRBV10-3
J: TRBJ1-1
size: -
CDR3: CAISEPSGNTEAFF

V: TRBV19
J: TRBJ1-6
size: -
CDR3: CASSIGQGNSPLHF

V: TRBV27
J: TRBJ1-5
size: few
CDR3: CASSLSGAQGQPQHF

V: TRBV10-3
J: TRBJ2-7
size: -
CDR3: CAISRTETPYEQYF

V: TRBV7-2
J: TRBJ1-2
size: -
CDR3: CASSYTGGSNYGYTF

V: TRBV5-1
J: TRBJ2-5
size: -
CDR3: CASSLEGTEEETQYF

V: TRBV9
J: TRBJ1-2
size: -
CDR3: CASSGGDRGLDGYTF

V: TRBV6-5
J: TRBJ2-3
size: -
CDR3: CASSFSGLLWADTQYF

V: TRBV6-1
J: TRBJ1-2
size: -
CDR3: CASSARRGDNYGYTF

V: TRBV6-6
J: TRBJ2-2
size: few
CDR3: CASTSGATQGTGELFF

V: TRBV4-1
J: TRBJ1-4
size: few
CDR3: CASSQGGLNEKLFF

V: TRBV30
J: TRBJ1-5
size: -
CDR3: CAWSAQTGSNQPQHF

V: TRBV18
J: TRBJ1-4
size: -
CDR3: CASSLAGTPLGGEKLFF

V: TRBV5-6
J: TRBJ2-7
size: -
CDR3: CASSFDKSYEQYF

V: TRBV6-5
J: TRBJ2-7
size: few
CDR3: CASSGGTGGSYEQYF

V: TRBV4-1
J: TRBJ1-2
size: -
CDR3: CASSQDVPGGRGYGYTF

V: TRBV29-1
J: -
size: -
CDR3: CSVEPGPEAYEQYF

V: TRBV9
J: TRBJ1-2
size: -
CDR3: CASSVATGGNGYTF

V: TRBV7-9
J: TRBJ1-1
size: -
CDR3: CASSFEARTEAFF

V: TRBV30
J: TRBJ1-5
size: -
CDR3: CAWSPGQALQPQHF

V: TRBV11-1
J: TRBJ2-1
size: -
CDR3: CASSAGLDRNEQFF

V: TRBV6-5
J: TRBJ2-7
size: few
CDR3: CASSYLAPGQDYEQYF

V: TRBV4-1
J: TRBJ1-5
size: -
CDR3: CASSLAPGGNNQPQHF

V: TRBV7-3
J: TRBJ2-2
size: -
CDR3: CASSSRQGGNTGELFF

V: TRBV7-2
J: TRBJ1-1
size: -
CDR3: CASSTRQGLNTEAFF